This T cell receptor beta chain was obtained from a study of blood T cell repertoires in COVID-19. This clone was counted only a few times. V was clipped by 2 bases and J by 14 bases; unmatched bases: 14. This CDR3 contains 16 residues. The germline V gene has CDR1 SGHTS and CDR2 YDEGEE. Assay: immunoSEQ multiplex PCR; the TCRdb copy retains only in-frame clones and omits some. The table includes more than 200,000 clones, more than 60% detected once. The TCR comes from a woman in her thirties or forties with active or convalescent COVID-19. The chain combines TRBV5-8 with TRBJ1-4; TRBD1 aligns across 11 bases. The sequencing sample was made of peripheral blood. The CDR3 loop reads CASSFWTGGASMVLFF. The CDR3 DNA is TGTGCCAGCAGCTTTTGGACAGGGGGCGCTTCTATGGTGCTGTTTTTT.